The 9 T cell receptor beta chains in this list originate from one sample, sequenced in a study of blood T cell repertoires in COVID-19. Libraries were prepared by immunoSEQ multiplex PCR; TCRdb keeps only in-frame clonotypes and omits some of them. The sample holds 330,000 or so clones, approximately 90% seen once. The sample comprised peripheral blood. The receptors derive from a man aged 30 to 45 with COVID-19, enrolled during active disease.

The chain employs TRBV18 and TRBJ2-1; TRBD1 aligns across 7 bases. V dropped 2 bases and J dropped 6; count of bases not matched to a gene: 4. CDR3 length: 14 residues. Germline loops: CDR1 KGHSH, CDR2 LQKENI. CDR3 amino acids: CASSPITGANEQFF. For the CDR3, the DNA is TGTGCCAGCTCACCAATAACAGGGGCCAATGAGCAGTTCTTC.

The chain links TRBV19 to TRBJ2-7, with TRBD2 identical over 7 bases. The CDR3 covers 14 residues. With V trimmed by 5 bases and J by 2 bases, 6 bases remained unmatched. CDR1 and CDR2 (germline): LNHDA, SQIVND (reference sequence). CDR3 protein: CASSQAAGTYEQYF. In nucleotides, the CDR3 is TGTGCCAGTAGTCAGGCAGCGGGGACCTACGAGCAGTACTTC.

This chain joins TRBV7-9 and TRBJ2-2; 9 nucleotides align to TRBD1. This CDR3 is built from 17 residues. CDR1 SEHNR and CDR2 FQNEAQ come from the germline V gene (reference sequence). With 4 bases clipped from V and 2 bases from J, the junction kept 8 bases outside the gene matches. As DNA, the CDR3 is TGTGCCAGCAGCTCTATAACAGGGGGCCCTAACACCGGGGAGCTGTTTTTT. Translated: CASSSITGGPNTGELFF.

Only a few counts were recorded for this clone. Other DNA sequences in the same sample also yield this CDR3. V is TRBV7-2 and J is TRBJ2-7; 7 nucleotides match TRBD2. Trimming cost V 2 bases and J 1 base; bases outside gene matches: 2. The CDR3 extends over 14 amino acids. Germline V lookup: CDR1 SGHTA, CDR2 FQGNSA. The CDR3: CASSLTGGSYEQYF. CDR3 nucleotides: TGTGCCAGCAGCTTAACGGGAGGTTCCTACGAGCAGTACTTC. The variable domain in full, with the rest retrieved from reference TRBV7-2 and TRBJ2-7, is GAGVSQSPSNKVTEKGKDVELRCDPISGHTALYWYRQSLGQGLEFLIYFQGNSAPDKSGLPSDRFSAERTGGSVSTLTIQRTQQEDSAVYLCASSLTGGSYEQYFGPGTRLTVT.

This chain uses TRBV30 with TRBJ2-5; the match to TRBD2 covers 12 bases. The CDR3 is made up of 14 amino acids. Germline V lookup: CDR1 GTSNPN, CDR2 SVGIG (reference sequence). After removal of 4 bases from V and 4 bases from J, the junction contained 4 bases not matched to a gene. Written as DNA, the CDR3 is TGTGCCTGGACTCTAGCGGGAGGGGGAGAGACCCAGTACTTC. It translates to CAWTLAGGGETQYF.

The chain employs TRBV7-3 and TRBJ2-2; D is ambiguous. Germline CDR1 SGHTA, CDR2 FQGTGA. V lost 5 bases, J lost 0 bases, and 10 bases lay in between. The CDR3 totals 15 residues. This CDR3 reads CASSLAPSNTGELFF. Written as DNA, the CDR3 is TGTGCCAGCAGCCTGGCTCCCTCGAACACCGGGGAGCTGTTTTTT.

This chain uses TRBV9 with TRBJ2-3; D is possibly TRBD2 (5 bases). The CDR3 has 12 residues. V lost 0 bases and J lost 8, with 7 bases in between. Looked up from germline, CDR1 is SGDLS and CDR2 is YYNGEE. The CDR3 DNA reads TGTGCCAGCAGCGTAGGTGAGGGTACGCAGTATTTT. Residues: CASSVGEGTQYF.

This clone was detected only a few times. The chain combines TRBV4-2 with TRBJ1-6, with no clear D. Trimming took off 2 bases at V and 6 bases at J, with 11 bases between the two ends. The CDR3 has 15 amino acids. CDR1 and CDR2 from the germline V gene are LGHNA and YNFKEQ. The CDR3 loop reads CASSQLGTVNSPLHF. CDR3 sequence (DNA): TGTGCCAGCAGCCAACTAGGTACGGTTAATTCACCCCTCCACTTT.

The V call is TRBV13, the J call TRBJ1-1; D may be TRBD1 (6 bases). The CDR3 covers 15 residues. Deletions cut 5 bases from V and 4 bases from J, with 17 bases between. Germline V lookup: CDR1 PRHDT, CDR2 FYEKMQ (reference sequence). The CDR3 coding sequence is TGTGCCAGCAGCCCCCAGCCTACAGGGTCCACTGAAGCTTTCTTT. Amino acid sequence: CASSPQPTGSTEAFF.